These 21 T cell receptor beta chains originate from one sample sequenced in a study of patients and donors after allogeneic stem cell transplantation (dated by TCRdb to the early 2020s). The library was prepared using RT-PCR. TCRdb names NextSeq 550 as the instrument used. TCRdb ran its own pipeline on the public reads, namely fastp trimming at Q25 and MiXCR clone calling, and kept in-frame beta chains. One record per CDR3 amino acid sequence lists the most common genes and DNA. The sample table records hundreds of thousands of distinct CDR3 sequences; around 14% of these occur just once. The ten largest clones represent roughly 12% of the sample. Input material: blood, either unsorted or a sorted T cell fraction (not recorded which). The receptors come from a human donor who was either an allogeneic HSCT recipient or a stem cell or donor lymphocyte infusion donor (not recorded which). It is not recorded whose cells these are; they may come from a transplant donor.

This CDR3 reads CASNRDRANYGYTF. The CDR3 DNA reads TGTGCCAGCAACCGGGACAGGGCAAACTATGGCTACACCTTC. This sequence joins TRBV6-1 and TRBJ1-2; 9 positions agree with TRBD1. The CDR3 spans 14 residues. Germline V gene lookup returns CDR1 MNHNS and CDR2 SASEGT. Trimming cost V 7 bases and J 2 bases; bases outside gene matches: 5.

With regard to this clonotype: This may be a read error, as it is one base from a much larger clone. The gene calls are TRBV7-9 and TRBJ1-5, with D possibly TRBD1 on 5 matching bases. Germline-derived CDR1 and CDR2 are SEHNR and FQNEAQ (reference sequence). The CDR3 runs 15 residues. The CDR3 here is CASSPPGSSSQPQHF. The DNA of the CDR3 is TGTGCCAGCAGCCCCCCAGGGAGTAGCAGTCAGCCCCAGCATTTT.

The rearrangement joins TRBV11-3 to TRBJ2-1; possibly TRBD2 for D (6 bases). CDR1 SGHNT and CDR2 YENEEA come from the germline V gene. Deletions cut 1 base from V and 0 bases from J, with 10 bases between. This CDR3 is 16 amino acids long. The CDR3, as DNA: TGTGCCAGCAGCTTAGGGCTAGCGTCCTCCTACAATGAGCAGTTCTTC. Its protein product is CASSLGLASSYNEQFF.

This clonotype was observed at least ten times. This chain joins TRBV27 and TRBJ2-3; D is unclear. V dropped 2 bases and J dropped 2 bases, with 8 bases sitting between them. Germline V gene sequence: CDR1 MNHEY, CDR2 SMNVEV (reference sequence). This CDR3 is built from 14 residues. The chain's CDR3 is CASSLNTPTDTQYF. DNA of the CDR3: TGTGCCAGCAGTTTAAATACTCCCACAGATACGCAGTATTTT.

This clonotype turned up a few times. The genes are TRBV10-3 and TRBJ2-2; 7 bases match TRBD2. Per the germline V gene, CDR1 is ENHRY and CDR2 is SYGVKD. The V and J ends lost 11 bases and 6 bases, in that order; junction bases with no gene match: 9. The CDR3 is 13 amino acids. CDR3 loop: CALGGDGAGELFF. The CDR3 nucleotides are TGTGCCCTGGGAGGGGACGGGGCCGGGGAGCTGTTTTTT.

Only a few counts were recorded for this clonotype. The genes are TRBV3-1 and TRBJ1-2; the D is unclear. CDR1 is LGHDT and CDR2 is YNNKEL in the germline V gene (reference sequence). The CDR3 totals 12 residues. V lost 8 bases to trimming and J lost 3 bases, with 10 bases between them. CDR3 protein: CASGGSDYGYTF. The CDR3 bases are TGTGCCAGCGGCGGGTCGGACTATGGCTACACCTTC.

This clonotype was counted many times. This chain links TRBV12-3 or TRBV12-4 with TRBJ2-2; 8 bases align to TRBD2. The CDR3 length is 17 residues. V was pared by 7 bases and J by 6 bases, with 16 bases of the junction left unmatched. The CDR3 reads CASTPFGQRETSGELFF. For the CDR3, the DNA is TGTGCCAGCACCCCATTTGGTCAGCGGGAGACGTCCGGGGAGCTGTTTTTT.

Here the CDR3 reads CSATGQGSMDTEAFF. Here the CDR3 DNA reads TGCAGTGCGACCGGACAGGGGAGTATGGACACTGAAGCTTTCTTT. This chain uses TRBV20-1 with TRBJ1-1, with 9 bases fitting TRBD1. The V gene's germline CDR1 is DFQATT and CDR2 SNEGSKA (reference sequence). The CDR3 totals 15 residues. J gave up 3 bases and V 6 bases, and 11 bases lay outside the gene matches.

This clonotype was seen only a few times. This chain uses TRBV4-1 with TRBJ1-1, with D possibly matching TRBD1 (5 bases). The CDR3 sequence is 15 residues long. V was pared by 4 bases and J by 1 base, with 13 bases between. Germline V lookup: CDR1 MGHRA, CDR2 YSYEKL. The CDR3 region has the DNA TGCGCCAGCAGCCGATCACTGGGGGAGAACACTGAAGCTTTCTTT. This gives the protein CASSRSLGENTEAFF.

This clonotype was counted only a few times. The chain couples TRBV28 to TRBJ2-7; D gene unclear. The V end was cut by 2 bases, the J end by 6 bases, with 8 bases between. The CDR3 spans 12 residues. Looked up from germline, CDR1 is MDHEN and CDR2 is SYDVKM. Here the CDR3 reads CASSLAWGEQYF. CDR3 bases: TGTGCCAGCAGTTTAGCCTGGGGCGAGCAGTACTTC. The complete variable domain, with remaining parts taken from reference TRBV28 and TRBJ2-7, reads DVKVTQSSRYLVKRTGEKVFLECVQDMDHENMFWYRQDPGLGLRLIYFSYDVKMKEKGDIPEGYSVSREKKERFSLILESASTNQTSMYLCASSLAWGEQYFGPGTRLTVT.

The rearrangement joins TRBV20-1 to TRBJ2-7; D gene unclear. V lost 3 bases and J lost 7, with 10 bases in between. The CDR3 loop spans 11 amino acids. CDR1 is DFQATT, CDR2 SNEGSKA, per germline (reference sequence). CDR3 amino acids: CSASAYGEQYF. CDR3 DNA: TGCAGTGCTAGTGCCTACGGTGAGCAGTACTTC.

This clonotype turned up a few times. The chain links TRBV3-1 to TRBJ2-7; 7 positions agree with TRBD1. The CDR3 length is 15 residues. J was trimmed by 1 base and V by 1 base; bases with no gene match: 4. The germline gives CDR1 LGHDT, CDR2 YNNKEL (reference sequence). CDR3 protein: CASSQVRDSSYEQYF. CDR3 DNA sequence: TGTGCCAGCAGCCAAGTGAGGGACAGTTCCTACGAGCAGTACTTC.

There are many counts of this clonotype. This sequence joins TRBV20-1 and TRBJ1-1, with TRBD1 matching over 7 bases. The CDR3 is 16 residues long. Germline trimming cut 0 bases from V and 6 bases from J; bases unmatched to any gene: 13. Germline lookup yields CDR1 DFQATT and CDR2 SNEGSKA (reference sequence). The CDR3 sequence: CSARDIRQGPSAEAFF. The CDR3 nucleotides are TGCAGTGCTAGAGATATTCGACAGGGACCGTCCGCTGAAGCTTTCTTT.

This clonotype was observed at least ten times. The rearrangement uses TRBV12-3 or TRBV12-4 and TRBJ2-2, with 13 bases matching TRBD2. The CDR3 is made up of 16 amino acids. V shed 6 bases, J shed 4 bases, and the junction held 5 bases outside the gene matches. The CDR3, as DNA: TGTGCCAGCAGAGGACTAGCGGGAGAGATCACCGGGGAGCTGTTTTTT. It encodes CASRGLAGEITGELFF.

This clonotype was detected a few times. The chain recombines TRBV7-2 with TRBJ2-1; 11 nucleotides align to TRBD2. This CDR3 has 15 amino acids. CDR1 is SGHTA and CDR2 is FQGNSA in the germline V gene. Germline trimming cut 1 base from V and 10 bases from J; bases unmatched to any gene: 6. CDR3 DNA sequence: TGTGCCAGCAGCTTAGTTGGCGCTAGCGGGGGGGAGCAGTTCTTC. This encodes CASSLVGASGGEQFF.

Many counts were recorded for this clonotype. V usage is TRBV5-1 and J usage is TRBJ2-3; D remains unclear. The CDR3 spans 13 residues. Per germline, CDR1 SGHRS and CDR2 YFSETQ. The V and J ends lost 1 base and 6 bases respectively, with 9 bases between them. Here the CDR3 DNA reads TGCGCCAGCAGCTTGAATATAGGGGATACGCAGTATTTT. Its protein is CASSLNIGDTQYF.

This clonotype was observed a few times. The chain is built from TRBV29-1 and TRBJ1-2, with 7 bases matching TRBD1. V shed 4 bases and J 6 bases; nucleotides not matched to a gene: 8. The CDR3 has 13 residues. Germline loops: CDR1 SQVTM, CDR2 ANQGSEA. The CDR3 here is CSVVPWTGDGYTF. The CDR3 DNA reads TGCAGCGTTGTTCCCTGGACAGGCGATGGCTACACCTTC.

Written as DNA, the CDR3 is TGCGCCAGCAGGGTTCGGGACACAGATACGCAGTATTTT. Its translation: CASRVRDTDTQYF. The rearrangement joins TRBV5-1 to TRBJ2-3; a possible D gene is TRBD2 (5 bases). With 5 bases removed from V and 2 bases from J, the gap between germline ends came to 9 bases. Germline CDR1 reads SGHRS; CDR2 reads YFSETQ. The CDR3 is 13 amino acids.

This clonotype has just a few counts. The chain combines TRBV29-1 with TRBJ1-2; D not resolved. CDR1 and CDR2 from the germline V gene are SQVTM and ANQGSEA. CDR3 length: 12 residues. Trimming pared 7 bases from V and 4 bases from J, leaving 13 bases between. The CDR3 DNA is TGCAGCGCCCGAACGCCCACCTATGGCTACACCTTC. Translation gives CSARTPTYGYTF.

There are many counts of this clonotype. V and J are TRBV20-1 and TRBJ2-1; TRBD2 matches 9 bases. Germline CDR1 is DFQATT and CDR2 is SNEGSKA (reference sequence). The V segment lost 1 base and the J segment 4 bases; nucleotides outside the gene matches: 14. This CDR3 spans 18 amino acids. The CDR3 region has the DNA TGCAGTGCTAGAGTCATGGGTAGCGGGAGTGGCCCATACAATGAGCAGTTCTTC. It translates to CSARVMGSGSGPYNEQFF.

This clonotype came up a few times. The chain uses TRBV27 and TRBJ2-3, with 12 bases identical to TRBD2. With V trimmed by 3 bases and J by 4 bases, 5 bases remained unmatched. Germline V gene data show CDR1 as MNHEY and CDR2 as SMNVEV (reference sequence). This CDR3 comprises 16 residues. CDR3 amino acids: CASSLTSGRSADTQYF. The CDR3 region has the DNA TGTGCCAGCAGTTTGACTAGCGGGAGATCGGCAGATACGCAGTATTTT.